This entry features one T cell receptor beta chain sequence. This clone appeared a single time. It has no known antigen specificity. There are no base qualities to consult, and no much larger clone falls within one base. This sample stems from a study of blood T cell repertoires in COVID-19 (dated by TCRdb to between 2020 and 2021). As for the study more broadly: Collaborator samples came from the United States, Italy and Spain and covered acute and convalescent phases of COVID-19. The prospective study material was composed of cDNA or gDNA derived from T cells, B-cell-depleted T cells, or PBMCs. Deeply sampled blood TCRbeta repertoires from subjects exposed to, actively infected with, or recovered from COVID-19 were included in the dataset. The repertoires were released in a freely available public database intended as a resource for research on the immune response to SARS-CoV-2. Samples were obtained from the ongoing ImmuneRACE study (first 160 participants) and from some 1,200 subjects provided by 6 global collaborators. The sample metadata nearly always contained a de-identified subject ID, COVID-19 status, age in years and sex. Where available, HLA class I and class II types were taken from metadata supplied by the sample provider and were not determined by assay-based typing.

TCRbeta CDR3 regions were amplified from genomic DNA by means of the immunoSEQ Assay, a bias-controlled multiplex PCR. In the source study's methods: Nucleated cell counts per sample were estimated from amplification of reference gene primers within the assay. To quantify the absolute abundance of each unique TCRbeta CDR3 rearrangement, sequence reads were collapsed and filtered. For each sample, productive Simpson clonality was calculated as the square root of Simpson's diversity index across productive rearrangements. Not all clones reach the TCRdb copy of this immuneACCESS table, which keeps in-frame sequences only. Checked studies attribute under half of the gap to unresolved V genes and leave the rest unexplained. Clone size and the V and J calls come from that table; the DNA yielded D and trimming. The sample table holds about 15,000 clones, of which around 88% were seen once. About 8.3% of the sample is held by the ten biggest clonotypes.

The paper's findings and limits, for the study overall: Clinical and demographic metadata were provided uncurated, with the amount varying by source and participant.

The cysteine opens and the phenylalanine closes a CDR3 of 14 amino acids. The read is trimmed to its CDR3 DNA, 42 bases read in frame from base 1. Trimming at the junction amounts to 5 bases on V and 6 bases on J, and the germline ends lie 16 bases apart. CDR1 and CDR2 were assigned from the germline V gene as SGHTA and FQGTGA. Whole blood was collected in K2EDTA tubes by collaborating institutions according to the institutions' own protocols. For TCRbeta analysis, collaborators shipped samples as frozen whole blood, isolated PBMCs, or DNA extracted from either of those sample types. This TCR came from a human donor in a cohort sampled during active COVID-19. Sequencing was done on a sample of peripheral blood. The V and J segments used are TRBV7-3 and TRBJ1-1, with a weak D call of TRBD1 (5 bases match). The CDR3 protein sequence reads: CASSPGTGSSEAFF. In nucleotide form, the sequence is TGTGCCAGCAGCCCCGGGACTGGCTCTTCTGAAGCTTTCTTT.